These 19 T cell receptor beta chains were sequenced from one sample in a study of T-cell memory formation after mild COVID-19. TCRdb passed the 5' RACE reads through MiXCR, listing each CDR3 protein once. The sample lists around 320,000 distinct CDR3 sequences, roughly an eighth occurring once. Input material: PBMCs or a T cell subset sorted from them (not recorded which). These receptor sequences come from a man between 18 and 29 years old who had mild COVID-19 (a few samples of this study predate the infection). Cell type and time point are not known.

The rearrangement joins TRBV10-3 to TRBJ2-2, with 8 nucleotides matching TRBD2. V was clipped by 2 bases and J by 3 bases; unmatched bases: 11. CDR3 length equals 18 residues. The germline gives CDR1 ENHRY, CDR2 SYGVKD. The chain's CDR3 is CAISETDEGLEDTGELFF. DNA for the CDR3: TGTGCCATCAGTGAGACAGACGAGGGACTAGAGGACACCGGGGAGCTGTTTTTT.

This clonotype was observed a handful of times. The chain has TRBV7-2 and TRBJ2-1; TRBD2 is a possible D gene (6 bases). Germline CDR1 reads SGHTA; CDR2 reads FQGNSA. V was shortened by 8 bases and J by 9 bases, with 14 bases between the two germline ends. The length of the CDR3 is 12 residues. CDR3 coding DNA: TGTGCCAGCTCACTAGCTCTCAGTGAGCAGTTCTTC. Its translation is CASSLALSEQFF. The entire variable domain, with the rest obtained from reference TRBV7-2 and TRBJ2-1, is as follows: GAGVSQSPSNKVTEKGKDVELRCDPISGHTALYWYRQSLGQGLEFLIYFQGNSAPDKSGLPSDRFSAERTGGSVSTLTIQRTQQEDSAVYLCASSLALSEQFFGPGTRLTVL.

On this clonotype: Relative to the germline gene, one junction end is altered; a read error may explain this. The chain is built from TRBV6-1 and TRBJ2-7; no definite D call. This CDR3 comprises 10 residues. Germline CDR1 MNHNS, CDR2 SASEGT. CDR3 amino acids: CASSNYQQYF. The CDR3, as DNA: TGTGCCAGCAGCAACTACCAGCAGTACTTC.

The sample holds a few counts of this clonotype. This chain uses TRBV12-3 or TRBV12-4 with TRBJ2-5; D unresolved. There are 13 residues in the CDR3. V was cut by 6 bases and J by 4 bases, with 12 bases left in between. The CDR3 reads CASRSSGRETQYF. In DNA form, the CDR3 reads TGTGCCAGCAGATCGTCGGGTCGAGAGACCCAGTACTTC.

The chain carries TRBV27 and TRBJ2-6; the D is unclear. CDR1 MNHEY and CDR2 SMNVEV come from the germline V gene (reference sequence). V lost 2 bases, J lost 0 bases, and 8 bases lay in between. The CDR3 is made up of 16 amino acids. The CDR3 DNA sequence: TGTGCCAGCAGTTTAGGGGTGGCCTCTGGGGCCAACGTCCTGACTTTC. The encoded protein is CASSLGVASGANVLTF.

The CDR3 nucleotides read TGTGCCAGCAGCTTCCGGGGGCCGGCGAACACCGGGGAGCTGTTTTTT. It specifies CASSFRGPANTGELFF. This rearrangement joins TRBV7-6 to TRBJ2-2, with D possibly called TRBD1 or TRBD2 (6 bases each). The length of the CDR3 is 16 residues. In germline, CDR1 is SGHVS, CDR2 FNYEAQ. The ends were cut back, 3 bases at V and 0 bases at J, with 11 bases in the middle.

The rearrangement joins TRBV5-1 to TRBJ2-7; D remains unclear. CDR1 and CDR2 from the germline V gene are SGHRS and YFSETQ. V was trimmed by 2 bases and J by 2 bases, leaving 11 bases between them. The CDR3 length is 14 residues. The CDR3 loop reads CASSFQGHAYEQYF. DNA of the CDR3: TGCGCCAGCAGCTTTCAAGGTCATGCCTACGAGCAGTACTTC.

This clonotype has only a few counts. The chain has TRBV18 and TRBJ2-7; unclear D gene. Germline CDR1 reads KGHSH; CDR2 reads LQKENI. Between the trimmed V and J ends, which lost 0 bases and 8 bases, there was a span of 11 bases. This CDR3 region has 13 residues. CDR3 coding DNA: TGTGCCAGCTCACCACCGTCCGAGAGTAAGCAGTACGTC. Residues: CASSPPSESKQYV.

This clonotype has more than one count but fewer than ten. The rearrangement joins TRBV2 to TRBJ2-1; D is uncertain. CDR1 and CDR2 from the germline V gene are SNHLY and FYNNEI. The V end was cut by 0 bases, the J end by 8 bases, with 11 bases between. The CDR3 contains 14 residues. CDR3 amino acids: CASSEALRGYEQFF. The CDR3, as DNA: TGTGCCAGCAGTGAAGCGCTTCGTGGCTATGAGCAGTTCTTC.

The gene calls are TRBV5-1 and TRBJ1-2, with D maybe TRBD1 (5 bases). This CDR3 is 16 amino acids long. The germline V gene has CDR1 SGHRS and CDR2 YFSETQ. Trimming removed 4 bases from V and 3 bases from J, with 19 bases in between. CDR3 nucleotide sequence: TGCGCCAGCAGCCGGGACTTTGCGGGGCAGGACTATGGCTACACCTTC. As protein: CASSRDFAGQDYGYTF. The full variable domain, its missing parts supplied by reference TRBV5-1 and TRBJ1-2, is KAGVTQTPRYLIKTRGQQVTLSCSPISGHRSVSWYQQTPGQGLQFLFEYFSETQRNKGNFPGRFSGRQFSNSRSEMNVSTLELGDSALYLCASSRDFAGQDYGYTFGSGTRLTVV.

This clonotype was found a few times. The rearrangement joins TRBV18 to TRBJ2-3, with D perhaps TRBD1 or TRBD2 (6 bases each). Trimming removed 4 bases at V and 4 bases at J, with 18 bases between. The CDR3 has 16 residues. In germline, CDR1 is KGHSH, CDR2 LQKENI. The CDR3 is CASSQFQGGGPDTQYF. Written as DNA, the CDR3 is TGTGCCAGCTCACAATTTCAGGGTGGGGGGCCAGATACGCAGTATTTT. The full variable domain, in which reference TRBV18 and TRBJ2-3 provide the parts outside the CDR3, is NAGVMQNPRHLVRRRGQEARLRCSPMKGHSHVYWYRQLPEEGLKFMVYLQKENIIDESGMPKERFSAEFPKEGPSILRIQQVVRGDSAAYFCASSQFQGGGPDTQYFGPGTRLTVL.

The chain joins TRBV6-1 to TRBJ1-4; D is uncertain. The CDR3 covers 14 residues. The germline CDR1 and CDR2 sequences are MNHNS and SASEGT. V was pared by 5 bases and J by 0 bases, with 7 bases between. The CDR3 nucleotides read TGTGCCAGCAGTTTCAGTGCAACTAATGAAAAACTGTTTTTT. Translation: CASSFSATNEKLFF.

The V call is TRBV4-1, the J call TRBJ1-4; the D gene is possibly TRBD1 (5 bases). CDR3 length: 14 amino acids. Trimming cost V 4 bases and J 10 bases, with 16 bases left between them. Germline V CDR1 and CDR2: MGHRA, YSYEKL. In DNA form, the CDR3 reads TGCGCCAGCAGCCGAGGCCAGCCGGGGGGAAAACTGTTTTTT. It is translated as CASSRGQPGGKLFF.

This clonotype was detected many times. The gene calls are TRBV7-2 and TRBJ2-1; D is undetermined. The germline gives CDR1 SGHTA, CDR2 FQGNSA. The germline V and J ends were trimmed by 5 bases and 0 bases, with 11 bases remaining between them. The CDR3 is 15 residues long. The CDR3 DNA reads TGTGCCAGCAGCCGTCTCCCGAGCTCCTACAATGAGCAGTTCTTC. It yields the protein CASSRLPSSYNEQFF.

CDR3 DNA: TGTGCCAGCAGCCGGTACGACCGCGCTAGCACAGATACGCAGTATTTT. Residues: CASSRYDRASTDTQYF. The chain is built from TRBV5-6 and TRBJ2-3; D not certain. This CDR3 contains 16 residues. V was pared by 4 bases and J by 0 bases, with 15 bases between. Germline V gives CDR1 SGHDT, CDR2 YYEEEE.

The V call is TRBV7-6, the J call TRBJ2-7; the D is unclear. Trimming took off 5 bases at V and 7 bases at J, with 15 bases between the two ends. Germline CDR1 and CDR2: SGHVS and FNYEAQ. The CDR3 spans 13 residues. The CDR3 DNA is TGTGCCAGCAGCACCCTGGGTTCCGGGGAGCAGTACTTC. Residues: CASSTLGSGEQYF. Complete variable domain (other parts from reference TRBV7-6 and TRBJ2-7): GAGVSQSPRYKVTKRGQDVALRCDPISGHVSLYWYRQALGQGPEFLTYFNYEAQQDKSGLPNDRFSAERPEGSISTLTIQRTEQRDSAMYRCASSTLGSGEQYFGPGTRLTVT.

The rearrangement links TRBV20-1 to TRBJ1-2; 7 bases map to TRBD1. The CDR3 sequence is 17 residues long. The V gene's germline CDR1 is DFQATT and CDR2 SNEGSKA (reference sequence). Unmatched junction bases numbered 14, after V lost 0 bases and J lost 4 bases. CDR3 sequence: CSAREKDRSAPFYGYTF. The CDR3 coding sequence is TGCAGTGCTAGAGAAAAGGACAGGTCTGCTCCCTTCTATGGCTACACCTTC.

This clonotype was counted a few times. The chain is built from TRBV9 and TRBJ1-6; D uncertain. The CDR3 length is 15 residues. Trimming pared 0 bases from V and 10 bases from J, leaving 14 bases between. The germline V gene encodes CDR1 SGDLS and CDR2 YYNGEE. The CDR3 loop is CASSVEPATASPLHF. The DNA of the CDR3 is TGTGCCAGCAGCGTAGAACCCGCCACCGCCTCACCCCTCCACTTT.

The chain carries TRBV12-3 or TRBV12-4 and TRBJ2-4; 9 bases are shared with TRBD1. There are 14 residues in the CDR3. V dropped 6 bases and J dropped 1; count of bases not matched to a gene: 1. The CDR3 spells CASRQGAAKNIQYF. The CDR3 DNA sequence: TGTGCCAGCAGACAGGGGGCTGCCAAAAACATTCAGTACTTC.